The 26 T cell receptor beta chains presented below share a single source sample, sequenced in a study of identical twins. TCRdb analysed the 5' RACE reads with MiXCR anew, one entry per CDR3 protein. Of some 570,000 distinct CDR3 sequences in the sample, 20% to 25% are singletons; the top ten hold approximately 0.48%. These data were also filed under a second study, of yellow fever vaccine responses in identical twins.

Sequencing input: CD4+ T cells sorted from blood. The source is a woman under 30 in good health.

This chain uses TRBV7-9 with TRBJ2-7, with 9 bases fitting TRBD2. V was clipped by 1 base and J by 3 bases; unmatched bases: 4. This CDR3 region has 15 residues. Germline CDR1 is SEHNR and CDR2 is FQNEAQ (reference sequence). CDR3 DNA: TGTGCCAGCAGCTTAGGGGCTAGCGGGGACTACGAGCAGTACGTC. As protein: CASSLGASGDYEQYV.

The chain couples TRBV28 to TRBJ2-1; TRBD2 aligns across 9 bases. J was trimmed by 10 bases and V by 5 bases; bases with no gene match: 9. The CDR3 is made up of 14 amino acids. The germline gives CDR1 MDHEN, CDR2 SYDVKM. In DNA, the CDR3 is TGTGCCAGCAGTGGAGCTAGCGGGGAGCTGGAGCAGTTCTTC. Its translation: CASSGASGELEQFF.

V gene TRBV24-1 combines with J gene TRBJ2-1; tentative D call: TRBD2 (6 bases). The V gene's germline CDR1 is KGHDR and CDR2 SFDVKD. The CDR3 loop spans 18 amino acids. Trimming took off 1 base at V and 2 bases at J, with 17 bases between the two ends. The DNA for the CDR3 is TGTGCCACCAGTGATTTTTCGGAGGCGGGGCCGCCCTACAATGAGCAGTTCTTC. Encoded protein: CATSDFSEAGPPYNEQFF.

Many counts were recorded for this clonotype. The V call is TRBV12-3 or TRBV12-4, the J call TRBJ2-2, with 12 bases that match TRBD2. The CDR3 has 17 residues. V was pared by 5 bases and J by 0 bases, with 4 bases of the junction left unmatched. CDR3 amino acids: CASSQLAGGPNTGELFF. The CDR3 DNA is TGTGCCAGCAGTCAACTAGCGGGGGGCCCGAACACCGGGGAGCTGTTTTTT.

This clonotype has only a few counts. The chain is built from TRBV28 and TRBJ2-7; no firm D call. The V gene's germline CDR1 is MDHEN and CDR2 SYDVKM. V shed 4 bases and J shed 1 base, with 11 bases lying between them. This CDR3 is 14 amino acids long. CDR3 residues: CASSSRPISYEQYF. The CDR3 nucleotides are TGTGCCAGCAGTTCGAGGCCGATATCCTACGAGCAGTACTTC.

This clonotype was seen only a few times. This chain joins TRBV27 and TRBJ2-1, with unresolved D. V was clipped by 4 bases and J by 4 bases, with 11 bases between them. The CDR3 is 14 residues long. The V gene's germline CDR1 is MNHEY and CDR2 SMNVEV (reference sequence). CDR3 coding DNA: TGTGCCAGCAGTTGGTCTTTGGTGTACAATGAGCAGTTCTTC. Its protein is CASSWSLVYNEQFF.

This clonotype was counted at least ten times. This chain joins TRBV11-2 and TRBJ2-1; TRBD1 or TRBD2 may be the D gene (6 bases each). V lost 2 bases to trimming and J lost 0 bases, with 8 bases between them. The CDR3 spans 15 residues. CDR1 is SGHAT, CDR2 FQNNGV, per germline. CDR3 residues: CASSLRGDSYNEQFF. CDR3 bases: TGTGCCAGCAGCTTAAGGGGGGACTCCTACAATGAGCAGTTCTTC.

This clonotype was recorded at least ten times. The chain has TRBV12-3 or TRBV12-4 and TRBJ2-7; TRBD1 or TRBD2 may be the D gene (5 bases each). Trimming shortened V by 3 bases and J by 5 bases, and 8 bases separated the two germline ends. The CDR3 has 12 amino acids. The CDR3 is CASSFGGNEQYF. The DNA of the CDR3 is TGTGCCAGCAGTTTTGGGGGAAACGAGCAGTACTTC.

This sequence joins TRBV5-1 and TRBJ2-1; 12 bases are a match to TRBD2. J lost 10 bases, V lost 1 base, and 12 bases had no gene match. Germline assignment: CDR1 SGHRS and CDR2 YFSETQ. The CDR3 contains 17 residues. CDR3 loop: CASSLTTSGGPQQEQFF. In DNA, the CDR3 is TGCGCCAGCAGCTTGACCACTAGCGGGGGGCCTCAGCAAGAGCAGTTCTTC.

This clonotype was seen at least ten times. The rearrangement joins TRBV4-3 to TRBJ2-2, with 10 bases lining up with TRBD2. Germline CDR1 reads LGHNA; CDR2 reads YSLEER. The CDR3 loop spans 20 amino acids. Germline trimming cut 0 bases from V and 5 bases from J; bases unmatched to any gene: 15. The CDR3 coding sequence is TGCGCCAGCAGCCAAGATCCGAGCGGGAGGGCCGAGGCCCGGACCGGGGAGCTGTTTTTT. Translated, it gives CASSQDPSGRAEARTGELFF.

This clonotype was picked up a small number of times. The chain uses TRBV5-1 and TRBJ2-3, with 9 bases lining up with TRBD1. Germline CDR1 SGHRS, CDR2 YFSETQ. V dropped 3 bases and J dropped 3; count of bases not matched to a gene: 5. This CDR3 is built from 15 residues. This chain's CDR3 is CASSSVGTGTDTQYF. The CDR3 region has the DNA TGCGCCAGCAGCTCAGTAGGGACAGGGACAGATACGCAGTATTTT.

The chain is built from TRBV3-1 and TRBJ2-4; TRBD2 might be the D (6 bases). CDR1 and CDR2 from the germline V gene are LGHDT and YNNKEL (reference sequence). The V gene lost 10 bases and the J gene lost 0 bases, with 22 bases spanning the gap. The CDR3 has 17 residues. The CDR3 sequence: CATTQGPAGLAKNIQYF. In nucleotides, the CDR3 is TGTGCCACCACCCAAGGTCCGGCGGGATTAGCCAAAAACATTCAGTACTTC.

The CDR3 sequence: CASSPNRLSSSYNEQFF. In DNA, the CDR3 is TGTGCCAGCAGCCCCAACCGTCTATCCAGCTCCTACAATGAGCAGTTCTTC. The chain recombines TRBV11-2 with TRBJ2-1; D not certain. CDR3 length: 17 amino acids. The V end was cut by 5 bases, the J end by 0 bases, with 17 bases between. The germline gives CDR1 SGHAT, CDR2 FQNNGV.

This clonotype has more than one count but fewer than ten. The chain links TRBV28 to TRBJ2-2, with D perhaps TRBD1 (6 bases). Germline CDR1 and CDR2: MDHEN and SYDVKM. The CDR3 is 14 residues long. The V gene lost 8 bases and the J gene lost 0 bases, with 10 bases spanning the gap. The chain's CDR3 is CASGRQANTGELFF. The CDR3 DNA reads as TGTGCCAGCGGTCGACAGGCGAACACCGGGGAGCTGTTTTTT.

The chain links TRBV28 to TRBJ2-7; no reliable D call. This CDR3 has 11 amino acids. Trimming took off 10 bases at V and 5 bases at J, with 12 bases between the two ends. Germline CDR1 reads MDHEN; CDR2 reads SYDVKM. The CDR3 sequence: CATIGRNEQYF. CDR3 sequence (DNA): TGTGCCACCATAGGTCGGAACGAGCAGTACTTC.

In DNA, the CDR3 is TGTGCTAGTGGTTTGGTAAAATCGGTAGCGCTGGACACTGAAGCTTTCTTT. Its protein is CASGLVKSVALDTEAFF. This chain joins TRBV12-5 and TRBJ1-1; D not resolved. V gave up 0 bases and J gave up 3 bases, with 17 bases separating them. The CDR3 covers 17 residues. The germline CDR1 and CDR2 sequences are LGHNT and FRNRAP. The whole variable domain, filled in from reference TRBV12-5 and TRBJ1-1, reads DARVTQTPRHKVTEMGQEVTMRCQPILGHNTVFWYRQTMMQGLELLAYFRNRAPLDDSGMPKDRFSAEMPDATLATLKIQPSEPRDSAVYFCASGLVKSVALDTEAFFGQGTRLTVV.

This chain links TRBV5-1 with TRBJ1-2, with 10 bases identical to TRBD1. The V and J ends lost 3 bases and 0 bases, in that order; junction bases with no gene match: 11. Germline loops: CDR1 SGHRS, CDR2 YFSETQ. This CDR3 region has 18 residues. The CDR3 loop reads CASSSSTGGLTTNYGYTF. The CDR3 coding sequence is TGCGCCAGCAGCTCTTCGACAGGGGGCTTAACAACTAACTATGGCTACACCTTC. The variable domain in full, with the rest retrieved from reference TRBV5-1 and TRBJ1-2, is KAGVTQTPRYLIKTRGQQVTLSCSPISGHRSVSWYQQTPGQGLQFLFEYFSETQRNKGNFPGRFSGRQFSNSRSEMNVSTLELGDSALYLCASSSSTGGLTTNYGYTFGSGTRLTVV.

The CDR3: CSAPTSGNTDTQYF. The DNA of the CDR3 is TGCAGTGCTCCTACTAGCGGGAACACAGATACGCAGTATTTT. The chain carries TRBV20-1 and TRBJ2-3; 10 positions agree with TRBD2. The CDR3 loop spans 14 amino acids. The germline V gene encodes CDR1 DFQATT and CDR2 SNEGSKA (reference sequence). The J segment lost 2 bases and the V segment lost 5 bases, leaving 4 bases of the junction unmatched.

The V and J genes are TRBV27 and TRBJ2-5; 7 bases line up with TRBD1. CDR1 MNHEY and CDR2 SMNVEV come from the germline V gene (reference sequence). The CDR3 has 12 amino acids. V shed 7 bases and J 5 bases; nucleotides not matched to a gene: 4. CDR3 DNA: TGTGCCAGCAAGACAGGGATGGAGACCCAGTACTTC. Protein: CASKTGMETQYF.

V gene TRBV6-1 combines with J gene TRBJ2-2; 7 positions match TRBD1. Germline CDR1 reads MNHNS; CDR2 reads SASEGT. Losses at the gene ends were 8 bases for V and 1 base for J; bases not matched to a gene: 4. This CDR3 region has 14 residues. This chain's CDR3 is CASGGQLNTGELFF. The CDR3 coding sequence is TGTGCCAGCGGGGGACAGCTGAACACCGGGGAGCTGTTTTTT.

CDR3 residues: CASSYRDRGRETQYF. As DNA, the CDR3 is TGTGCCAGCAGTTACCGGGACAGGGGGCGAGAGACCCAGTACTTC. V and J are TRBV6-5 and TRBJ2-5; 12 nucleotides line up with TRBD1. With V trimmed by 2 bases and J by 4 bases, 2 bases remained unmatched. CDR1 MNHEY and CDR2 SVGAGI come from the germline V gene. The CDR3 loop spans 15 amino acids.

This clonotype was detected a few times. V and J are TRBV25-1 and TRBJ1-1; D unclear. The V gene lost 4 bases and the J gene lost 7 bases, with 10 bases spanning the gap. The CDR3 has 12 residues. CDR1 is MGHDK and CDR2 is SYGVNS in the germline V gene. CDR3 residues: CASSARNFEAFF. The CDR3 DNA reads TGTGCCAGCAGTGCACGTAATTTTGAAGCTTTCTTT.

The chain joins TRBV12-3 or TRBV12-4 to TRBJ1-2; 12 bases align to TRBD1. The V gene end was trimmed by 5 bases and the J gene end by 7 bases; junction bases not matched to a gene: 8. The length of the CDR3 is 15 residues. The CDR3 loop is CASSHPGQGAGGYTF. CDR3 coding DNA: TGTGCCAGCAGTCATCCGGGACAGGGGGCCGGTGGCTACACCTTC.

The table lists this clonotype with a few counts. V is TRBV6-1 and J is TRBJ2-1; D not certain. The germline gives CDR1 MNHNS, CDR2 SASEGT. The CDR3 spans 17 residues. With 2 bases removed from V and 9 bases from J, the gap between germline ends came to 23 bases. The CDR3 DNA follows: TGTGCCAGCAGTGAACCCGCATTTAGTACCCCCTGGGGTGAGCAGTTCTTC. Translation gives CASSEPAFSTPWGEQFF.

V is TRBV7-9 and J is TRBJ1-2, with D tentatively TRBD1 (6 bases). V was trimmed by 2 bases and J by 7 bases, leaving 20 bases between them. CDR1 and CDR2 (germline): SEHNR, FQNEAQ (reference sequence). This CDR3 has 16 amino acids. For the CDR3, the DNA is TGTGCCAGCAGCTTAAATGACCTCTACAGGGTTCGTGGCTACACCTTC. This gives the protein CASSLNDLYRVRGYTF. Together with reference TRBV7-9 and TRBJ1-2, the CDR3 gives the full variable domain: DTGVSQNPRHKITKRGQNVTFRCDPISEHNRLYWYRQTLGQGPEFLTYFQNEAQLEKSRLLSDRFSAERPKGSFSTLEIQRTEQGDSAMYLCASSLNDLYRVRGYTFGSGTRLTVV.

This chain uses TRBV6-1 with TRBJ2-5; D call uncertain. The V end lost 8 bases, the J end lost 3 bases, and 13 bases lay between the germline ends. Germline V lookup: CDR1 MNHNS, CDR2 SASEGT. This CDR3 is built from 13 residues. The CDR3 sequence: CASSFRPEETQYF. The CDR3 bases are TGTGCCAGCTCCTTTCGCCCCGAAGAGACCCAGTACTTC.